This record covers a single T cell receptor (beta chain). This record comes from a study of cytomegalovirus exposure and HLA in healthy donors. 60 Vbeta and 13 Jbeta primers were used in PCR. As processed by the authors: A later analysis counted around 74 million unique TCR beta chains, 10 million to 12 million shared. The table came from immunoSEQ multiplex PCR; TCRdb's copy has only in-frame clones and leaves some out. V, J and clone size derive from that table, while D and trimming were established from the DNA sequence. Altogether about 190,000 clones are present, over 75% being singletons, with the ten largest covering approximately 6%. The CDR3 covers 16 residues. Germline CDR1 LGHNA, CDR2 YSLEER. The J segment lost 3 bases and the V segment lost 0 bases, leaving 0 bases of the junction unmatched.

The sequence came from a man in his forties or fifties in good health and CMV-seropositive. The V and J genes are TRBV4-3 and TRBJ2-6, with 9 bases fitting TRBD1. Input material: PBMCs. The DNA of the CDR3 is TGCGCCAGCAGCCAAGAGGGACAGGGTGGGGCCAACGTCCTGACTTTC. Its protein is CASSQEGQGGANVLTF.